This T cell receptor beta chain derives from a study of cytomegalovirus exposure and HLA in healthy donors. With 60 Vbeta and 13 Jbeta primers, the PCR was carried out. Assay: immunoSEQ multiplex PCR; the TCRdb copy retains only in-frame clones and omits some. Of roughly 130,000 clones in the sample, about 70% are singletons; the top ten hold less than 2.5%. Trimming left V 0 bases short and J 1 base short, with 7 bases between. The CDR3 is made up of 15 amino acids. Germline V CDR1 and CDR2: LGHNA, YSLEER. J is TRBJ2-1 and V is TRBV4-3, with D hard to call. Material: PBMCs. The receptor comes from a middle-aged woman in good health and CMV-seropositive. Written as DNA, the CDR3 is TGCGCCAGCAGCCAAGATTATCGTTCCTACAATGAGCAGTTCTTC. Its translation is CASSQDYRSYNEQFF.